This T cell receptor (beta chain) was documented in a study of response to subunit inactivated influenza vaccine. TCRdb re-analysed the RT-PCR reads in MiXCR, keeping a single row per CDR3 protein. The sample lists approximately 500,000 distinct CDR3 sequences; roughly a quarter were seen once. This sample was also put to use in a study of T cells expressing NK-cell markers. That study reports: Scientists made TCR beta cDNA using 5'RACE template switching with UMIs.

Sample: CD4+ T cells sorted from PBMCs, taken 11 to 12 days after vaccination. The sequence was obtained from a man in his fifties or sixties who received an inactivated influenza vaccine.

Here the CDR3 reads CASSSELWTTSYNEQFF. CDR3 sequence (DNA): TGCGCCAGCAGCTCTGAGTTATGGACAACCTCCTACAATGAGCAGTTCTTC. This sequence joins TRBV5-1 and TRBJ2-1; tentatively, D is TRBD1 (5 bases). With 3 bases removed from V and 0 bases from J, the gap between germline ends came to 16 bases. Germline CDR1 reads SGHRS; CDR2 reads YFSETQ. CDR3 length: 17 amino acids.